This TCR beta chain was identified during a study of shared clonotypes between healthy human individuals. The protocol was immunoSEQ multiplex PCR, while the TCRdb copy is restricted to in-frame clones and leaves out a portion. The table lists roughly 2.6 million clones, more than 80% of them singletons. Worth noting for this clone: Relative to the germline gene, one junction end is altered; a read error may explain this.

Germline V gene data show CDR1 as MNHNY and CDR2 as SVGAGI (reference sequence). This CDR3 contains 14 residues. Sequenced material: naive CD4+ T cells sorted from blood. Regarding subset: CD45RA+ positively selected. This receptor was taken from a man between 18 and 35 years old in good health. The chain links TRBV6-6 to TRBJ2-3; 10 positions match TRBD2. The CDR3 region has the DNA TGTGCCAGCAGTTCCGTGGGTGGACTAGCGGTGAAAGATTTT. Its translation is CASSSVGGLAVKDF.